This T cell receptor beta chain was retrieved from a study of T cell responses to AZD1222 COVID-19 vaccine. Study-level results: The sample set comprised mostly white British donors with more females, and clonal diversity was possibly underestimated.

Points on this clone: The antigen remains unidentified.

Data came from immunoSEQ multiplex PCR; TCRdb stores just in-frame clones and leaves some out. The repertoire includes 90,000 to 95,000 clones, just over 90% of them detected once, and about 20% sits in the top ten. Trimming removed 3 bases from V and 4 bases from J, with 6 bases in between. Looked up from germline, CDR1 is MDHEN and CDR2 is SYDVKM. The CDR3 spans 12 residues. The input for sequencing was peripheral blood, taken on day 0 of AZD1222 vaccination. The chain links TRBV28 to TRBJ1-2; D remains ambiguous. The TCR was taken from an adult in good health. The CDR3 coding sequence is TGTGCCAGCAGTTTGGGAGGCTATGGCTACACCTTC. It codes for CASSLGGYGYTF.